This entry is about one T cell receptor beta chain. In its sample, this clonotype was seen a few times. Its antigen has not been determined. The input lacks base qualities; no much larger clone sits a single base away. This record belongs to a study of T-cell memory formation after mild COVID-19 (dated by TCRdb to the early 2020s). Turning to the overall study: Most TCR sequence clusters were specific to one of the two donors. T-cell clones expanding and contracting after mild COVID-19 in a couple of donors were tracked by longitudinal TCRalpha and TCRbeta repertoire sequencing. Two young, previously healthy adult volunteers made up the cohort, one male and one female. The full study reports these points: Balanced CD4/CD8 phenotypes were observed for clones contracting from day 15 to 85, whereas a bias towards CD4+ was observed for a second wave of clones expanding from day 15 to 37. The study covered only two mild cases, and larger cohorts including severe cases with pre-infection samples were considered necessary. Some responding clones were found in pre-infection memory, which suggests that pre-existing cross-reactive memory T cells took part in the SARS-CoV-2 response. Contracting CD4+ clones appeared mostly in the CM and EM memory subsets, whereas CD8+ clones were enriched in EMRA. The second-wave clones that peaked on day 37 were not confirmed to be SARS-CoV-2 specific.

The sample was run on an Illumina NovaSeq 6000. TCRalpha and TCRbeta cDNA libraries were built by 5'RACE with constant-segment primers, adding sample barcodes and unique molecular identifiers. Trizol reagent was used to extract RNA from every sample. Amplification of the libraries took two PCR steps, and the second step added a second sample barcode plus Illumina TruSeq adapters. Sequencing of the libraries was done on an Illumina NovaSeq, producing 2 x 150 bp paired-end reads. For the original study's pipeline: Demultiplexing of reads and collapsing into UMI-guided consensus sequences were performed with migec v1.2.7. With mixcr v2.1.11, UMI consensuses were aligned to TRA and TRB V and J templates and assembled into clonotypes. A clonotype was counted as expanded or contracted only when both edgeR and NoisET called the clonotype significant, with the noise models trained on biological replicates. For edgeR calls, the cutoffs were a false discovery rate-adjusted p below 0.01 and a log2 fold-change threshold of 1. PCA with hierarchical clustering of max-normalized trajectories of the 1000 most abundant clonotypes was used as exploratory dynamics analysis. Separately sequenced CD4+ and CD8+ repertoires were used to assign a CD4 or CD8 phenotype to each responding clone. TCRdb itself trimmed the public reads at Q25 with fastp, ran MiXCR and retained productive beta chains. Rows merge per CDR3 protein into single entries with the most common DNA and genes. TCRdb, not the original authors, processed these V and J calls. The sample table contains 150,000 to 200,000 distinct CDR3 sequences; only one count was recorded for around a tenth of them. Jointly, the top ten make up approximately 3.4% of the sample.

PBMCs were isolated by Ficoll-Paque density gradient centrifugation. The sequenced sample was PBMCs or a T cell subset sorted from them (not recorded which). This receptor was obtained from a young man who had mild COVID-19 (a few samples of this study predate the infection). The sample titles of this study are shuffled in the database, so cell type and time point are left out; the donor was told from shared clones.

The nucleotide sequence is TGTGCCAGCTCACCACCGGGCAGGAACACTGAAGCTTTCTTT. This encodes CASSPPGRNTEAFF. This chain joins TRBV18 to TRBJ1-1; the D segment cannot be called with confidence. CDR1 and CDR2 (KGHSH, LQKENI) derive from the germline V gene. There are 14 amino acids in the CDR3, from cysteine to phenylalanine inclusive. Only the CDR3 DNA stays, 42 bases, in frame from base 1. At the junction V is shortened by 0 bases and J by 1 base, with 6 bases in between.